The rows below give T cell receptor beta chains drawn from one sample of a study of shared clonotypes between healthy human individuals. Profiling relied on immunoSEQ multiplex PCR, and the TCRdb table lists in-frame clones only, not all of them. The sample holds approximately 500,000 clones; approximately 82% are singletons and the top ten take approximately 12%. Sequenced: PBMCs. The receptors originated from a woman aged 40 to 50 in good health. Some clones in this sample may be carry-over from other donors' samples. Both conserved end residues are part of each CDR3. D genes are given only for firm matches. Only part of the rows carry a size: once, few, many, or a class if the clone is expanded.

J: TRBJ1-1
V: TRBV28
size: NA
D: TRBD1
DNA: TGTGCCAGCAGTTCACCGGGACAGGGGGCCTCTGAAGCTTTCTTT
CDR3: CASSSPGQGASEAFF

J: TRBJ2-1
V: TRBV25-1
size: NA
D: NA
DNA: TGTGCCAGCAGAGCACAGGTTTCACACAATGAGCAGTTCTTC
CDR3: CASRAQVSHNEQFF

J: TRBJ2-1
V: TRBV6-5
size: once
D: TRBD1
DNA: TGTGCCAGCACCCGTGGGACAGGGGGCTTCAATGAGCAGTTCTTC
CDR3: CASTRGTGGFNEQFF

J: TRBJ2-1
V: TRBV28
size: NA
D: TRBD2
DNA: TGTGCCAGCATTTGGGGACTAGCGGGAGTCAATGAGCAGTTCTTC
CDR3: CASIWGLAGVNEQFF

J: TRBJ2-7
V: TRBV5-1
size: NA
D: NA
DNA: TGCGCCAGCAGAGAGGCAGGCTCGCACGAGCAGTACTTC
CDR3: CASREAGSHEQYF

J: TRBJ2-3
V: TRBV4-1
size: NA
D: NA
DNA: TGCGCCAGCAGCCAAGGGGGTTCCTCCTACGTGCAAGATACGCAGTATTTT
CDR3: CASSQGGSSYVQDTQYF

J: TRBJ2-5
V: TRBV5-6
size: few
D: NA
DNA: TGTGCCAGCAGCACGAGGACGGGGTCCGAGACCCAGTACTTC
CDR3: CASSTRTGSETQYF

J: TRBJ1-1
V: TRBV10-3
size: few
D: NA
DNA: TGTGCCATCAGGGGGAACACTGAAGCTTTCTTT
CDR3: CAIRGNTEAFF

J: TRBJ2-5
V: TRBV4-1
size: few
D: TRBD2
DNA: TGCGCCAGCAGGCGGACTAGCGGGAGTGGCCAAGAGACCCAGTACTTC
CDR3: CASRRTSGSGQETQYF

J: TRBJ1-4
V: TRBV19
size: NA
D: NA
DNA: TGTGCCAGTAGCAATCATGAAAAACTGTTTTTT
CDR3: CASSNHEKLFF

J: TRBJ1-2
V: TRBV28
size: NA
D: TRBD1
DNA: TGTGCCAGCAGCCGGGGGACAGGGGGCTGGTATGGCTACACCTTC
CDR3: CASSRGTGGWYGYTF

J: TRBJ2-3
V: TRBV2
size: NA
D: TRBD2
DNA: TGTGCCAGCAGCCGACTAGCGGGAGACCTAGATACGCAGTATTTT
CDR3: CASSRLAGDLDTQYF

J: TRBJ2-7
V: TRBV2
size: NA
D: TRBD2
DNA: TGTGCCAGCAGTGGACTAGCGGGAAGTTACGAGCAGTACTTC
CDR3: CASSGLAGSYEQYF

J: TRBJ2-1
V: TRBV7-9
size: NA
D: NA
DNA: TGTGCCAGCAGACAGGGACACAATGAGCAGTTCTTC
CDR3: CASRQGHNEQFF

J: TRBJ2-7
V: TRBV7-2
size: NA
D: NA
DNA: TGTGCCAGCAGCCTCCGGGGCTCCTACGAGCAGTACTTC
CDR3: CASSLRGSYEQYF

J: TRBJ1-1
V: TRBV2
size: NA
D: TRBD1
DNA: TGTGCCAGCAGCCCCGGGACAGTGAACACTGAAGCTTTCTTT
CDR3: CASSPGTVNTEAFF

J: TRBJ1-3
V: TRBV28
size: NA
D: NA
DNA: TGTGCCAGCAGTTCGGGAATTCGGCACGGAAACACCATATATTTT
CDR3: CASSSGIRHGNTIYF

J: TRBJ2-1
V: TRBV29-1
size: NA
D: NA
DNA: TGCAGCGTGGAGTACAATGAGCAGTTCTTC
CDR3: CSVEYNEQFF

J: TRBJ2-4
V: TRBV10-3
size: NA
D: NA
DNA: TGTGCCATCAGTGAGACACAGGGTCTCCTGGCCAAAAACATTCAGTACTTC
CDR3: CAISETQGLLAKNIQYF

J: TRBJ2-3
V: TRBV9
size: NA
D: NA
DNA: TGTGCCAGCAGCGGGAGAGTCGCAGATACGCAGTATTTT
CDR3: CASSGRVADTQYF

J: TRBJ1-1
V: TRBV30
size: NA
D: NA
DNA: TGTGCCTGGAGTAGGTCTAGCTGGGTAGTACCCCGGAGTGAAGCTTTCTTT
CDR3: CAWSRSSWVVPRSEAFF

J: TRBJ2-3
V: TRBV29-1
size: NA
D: NA
DNA: TGCAGCGTTCCCTTGGGGCGGGGGCCAACAGATACGCAGTATTTT
CDR3: CSVPLGRGPTDTQYF

J: TRBJ1-1
V: TRBV21-1
size: NA
D: NA
DNA: TGTGCCAGCAGCAAAGCGCGGACAGGGAATACTGAAGCTTTCTTT
CDR3: CASSKARTGNTEAFF

J: TRBJ1-1
V: TRBV7-3
size: NA
D: NA
DNA: TGTGCCAGCAGTTCCGAAAGAGAGACTGAAGCTTTCTTT
CDR3: CASSSERETEAFF

J: TRBJ2-4
V: TRBV5-5
size: NA
D: TRBD2
DNA: TGTGCCAGCAGCTCGGGACTAGCGGGAGGGGCGTTGAACATTCAGTACTTC
CDR3: CASSSGLAGGALNIQYF

J: TRBJ2-3
V: TRBV19
size: NA
D: NA
DNA: TGTCCAACCCCCCTGCTTAGCACAGATACGCAGTATTTT
CDR3: CPTPLLSTDTQYF

J: TRBJ2-1
V: TRBV10-3
size: NA
D: NA
DNA: TGTGCCATCAGTGAGTGGGCAGGGGAAACCTCCTACAATGAGCAGTTCTTC
CDR3: CAISEWAGETSYNEQFF

J: TRBJ1-2
V: TRBV10-2
size: NA
D: NA
DNA: TGCGCCAGCAGTGTGGCTCAACCGACAGGCATTAACTATGGCTACACCTTC
CDR3: CASSVAQPTGINYGYTF

J: TRBJ1-5
V: TRBV19
size: NA
D: NA
DNA: TGTGCCAGTAGGGACCCTAGCAATCAGCCCCAGCATTTT
CDR3: CASRDPSNQPQHF

J: TRBJ2-2
V: TRBV6-1
size: NA
D: NA
DNA: TGTGCCAGCAGTGCGACAAGGGCCGGGGAGCTGTTTTTT
CDR3: CASSATRAGELFF

J: TRBJ2-3
V: TRBV15
size: NA
D: TRBD2
DNA: TGTGCCACCAGCAGTGAATTAGCGGGCGCTGGCACAGATACGCAGTATTTT
CDR3: CATSSELAGAGTDTQYF